The T cell receptor beta chain described here comes from a study of T-cell reconstitution after alpha-beta-depleted transplantation in children. General observations from the study: Once a year had passed after transplant, T-cell counts and diversity came mostly from newly produced T cells. Certain patients had high TCRbeta diversity at day 60, and it came from recipient T cells and thymic progenitors that survived.

Concerning this clonotype itself: Its antigen is unidentified. Because the CDR3's place on the DNA is in doubt, the DNA is left out and the CDR3 is given as listed by TCRdb.

Germline CDR1 and CDR2: KGHDR and SFDVKD. The CDR3 spans 16 residues, counting both ends. The TCRbeta library incorporated unique molecular identifiers. MiXCR was run by TCRdb on the PCR reads, yielding one entry per CDR3 protein. Of a few hundred thousand distinct CDR3 sequences listed, 25% to 30% were seen once; the top ten hold just over 35%. This receptor was identified in a boy under two years old with Wiskott-Aldrich syndrome, due to receive a stem cell transplant. Here the sequenced sample was PBMCs, taken before TCRalphabeta/CD19-depleted stem cell transplant. The chain combines TRBV24-1 with TRBJ2-5; the tabulated D call, TRBD1, remains unverified against the DNA. The CDR3 here is CATSDFGAGTGTTQYF.